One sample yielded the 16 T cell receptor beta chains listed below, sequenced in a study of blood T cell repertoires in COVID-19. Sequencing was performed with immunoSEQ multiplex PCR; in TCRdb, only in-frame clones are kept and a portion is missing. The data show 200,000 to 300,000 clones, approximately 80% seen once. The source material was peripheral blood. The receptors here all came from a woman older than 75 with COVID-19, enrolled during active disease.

The CDR3 DNA is TGTGCCAGCCTTAGACAGGGGGTCACTGAAGCTTTCTTT. Its protein is CASLRQGVTEAFF. The chain uses TRBV12-3 or TRBV12-4 and TRBJ1-1; 9 nucleotides agree with TRBD1. The CDR3 has 13 residues. Trimming took 8 bases from V and 4 from J; bases not matched to a gene: 5.

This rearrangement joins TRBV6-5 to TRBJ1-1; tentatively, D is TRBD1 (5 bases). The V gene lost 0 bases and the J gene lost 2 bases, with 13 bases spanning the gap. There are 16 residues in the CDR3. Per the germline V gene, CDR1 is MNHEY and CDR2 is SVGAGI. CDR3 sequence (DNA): TGTGCCAGCAGTTACTCGATGCAGGGACTTAACACTGAAGCTTTCTTT. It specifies CASSYSMQGLNTEAFF.

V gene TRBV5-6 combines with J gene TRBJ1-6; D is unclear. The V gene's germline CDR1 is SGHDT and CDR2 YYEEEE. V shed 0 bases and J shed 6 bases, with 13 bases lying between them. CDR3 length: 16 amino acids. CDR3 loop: CASSLGRGISNSPLHF. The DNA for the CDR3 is TGTGCCAGCAGCTTGGGCAGAGGAATAAGTAATTCACCCCTCCACTTT.

This chain's CDR3 is CVDRGSKKPQHF. The DNA of the CDR3 is TGTGTCGACAGGGGAAGTAAGAAGCCCCAGCATTTT. The chain couples TRBV10-3 to TRBJ1-5; 8 nucleotides match TRBD1. Germline CDR1 reads ENHRY; CDR2 reads SYGVKD. The CDR3 contains 12 residues.

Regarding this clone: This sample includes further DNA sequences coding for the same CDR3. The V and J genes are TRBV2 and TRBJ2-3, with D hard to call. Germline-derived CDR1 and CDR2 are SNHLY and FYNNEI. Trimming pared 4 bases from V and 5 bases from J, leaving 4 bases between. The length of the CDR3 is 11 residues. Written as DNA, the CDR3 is TGTGCCAGCAGTGTTCTAGATACGCAGTATTTT. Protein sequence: CASSVLDTQYF.

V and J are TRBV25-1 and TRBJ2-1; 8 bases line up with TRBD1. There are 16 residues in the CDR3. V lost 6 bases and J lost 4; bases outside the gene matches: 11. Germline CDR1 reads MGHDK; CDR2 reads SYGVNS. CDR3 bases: TGTGCCAGCAGGGGGACAGGCCATTGGGTTTACAATGAGCAGTTCTTC. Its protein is CASRGTGHWVYNEQFF.

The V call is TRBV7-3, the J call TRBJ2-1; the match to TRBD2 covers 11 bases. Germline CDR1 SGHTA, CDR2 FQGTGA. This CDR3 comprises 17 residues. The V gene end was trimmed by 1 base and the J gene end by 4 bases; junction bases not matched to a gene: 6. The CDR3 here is CASSLIGTSGVYNEQFF. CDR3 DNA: TGTGCCAGCAGCTTAATCGGGACTAGCGGAGTTTACAATGAGCAGTTCTTC.

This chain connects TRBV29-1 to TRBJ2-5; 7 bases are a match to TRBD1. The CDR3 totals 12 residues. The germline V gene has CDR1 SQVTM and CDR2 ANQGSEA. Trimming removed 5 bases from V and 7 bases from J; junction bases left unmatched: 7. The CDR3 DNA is TGCAGCGTTTGGTTAGGGGGCGGGACCCAGTACTTC. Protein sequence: CSVWLGGGTQYF.

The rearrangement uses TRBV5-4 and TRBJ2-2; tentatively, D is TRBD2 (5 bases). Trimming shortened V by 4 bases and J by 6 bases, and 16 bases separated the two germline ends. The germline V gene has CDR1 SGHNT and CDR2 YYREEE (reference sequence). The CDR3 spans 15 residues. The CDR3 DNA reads TGTGCCAGCAGCCCTGGCCGGGATATCCCCGGGGAGCTGTTTTTT. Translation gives CASSPGRDIPGELFF.

The CDR3, as DNA: TGTGCCAGCAAACAGGGGGCGAACACCATATATTTT. It codes for CASKQGANTIYF. The genes are TRBV6-5 and TRBJ1-3, with 9 bases matching TRBD1. CDR1 and CDR2 from the germline V gene are MNHEY and SVGAGI. Losses at the gene ends were 7 bases for V and 7 bases for J; bases not matched to a gene: 2. The CDR3 is 12 residues long.

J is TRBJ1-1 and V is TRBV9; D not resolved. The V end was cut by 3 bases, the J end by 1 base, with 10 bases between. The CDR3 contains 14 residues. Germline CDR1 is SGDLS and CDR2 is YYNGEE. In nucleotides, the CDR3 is TGTGCCAGCAGCGATGGAGGAACGAACACTGAAGCTTTCTTT. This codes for CASSDGGTNTEAFF.

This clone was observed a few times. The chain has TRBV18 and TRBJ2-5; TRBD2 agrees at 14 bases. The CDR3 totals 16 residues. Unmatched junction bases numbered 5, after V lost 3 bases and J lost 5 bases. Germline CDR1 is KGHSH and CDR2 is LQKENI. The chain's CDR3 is CASSPWTSGGQETQYF. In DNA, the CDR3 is TGTGCCAGCTCACCTTGGACTAGCGGGGGGCAGGAGACCCAGTACTTC.

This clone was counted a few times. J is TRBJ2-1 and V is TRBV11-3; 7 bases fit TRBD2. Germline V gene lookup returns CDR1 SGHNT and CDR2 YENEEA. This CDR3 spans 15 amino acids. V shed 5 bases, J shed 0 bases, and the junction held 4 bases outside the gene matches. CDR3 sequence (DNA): TGTGCCAGCAGCATCGGGGGGAGCTCCTACAATGAGCAGTTCTTC. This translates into CASSIGGSSYNEQFF.

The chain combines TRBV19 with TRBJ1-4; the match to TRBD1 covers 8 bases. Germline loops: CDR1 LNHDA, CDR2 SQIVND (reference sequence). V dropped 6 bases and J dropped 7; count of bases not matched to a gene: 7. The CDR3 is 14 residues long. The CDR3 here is CASRTGAGSEKLFF. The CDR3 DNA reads TGTGCCAGTAGGACAGGGGCCGGGAGTGAAAAACTGTTTTTT. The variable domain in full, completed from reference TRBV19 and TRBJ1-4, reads DGGITQSPKYLFRKEGQNVTLSCEQNLNHDAMYWYRQDPGQGLRLIYYSQIVNDFQKGDIAEGYSVSREKKESFPLTVTSAQKNPTAFYLCASRTGAGSEKLFFGSGTQLSVL.

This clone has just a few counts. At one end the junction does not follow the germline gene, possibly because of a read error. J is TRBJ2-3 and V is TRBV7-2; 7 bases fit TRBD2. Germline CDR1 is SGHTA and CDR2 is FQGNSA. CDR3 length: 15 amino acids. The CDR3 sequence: CASSLASGPTDTQYF. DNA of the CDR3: TGTGCCAGCAGCCTAGCTAGCGGCCCCACAGATACGCAGTATTTT.

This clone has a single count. Here the CDR3 DNA reads TGTGCCAGCAGCTTGGGACAGGGGGCGAGCTCCTACGAGCAGTACTTC. It yields the protein CASSLGQGASSYEQYF. The chain couples TRBV5-4 to TRBJ2-7, with TRBD1 identical over 10 bases. CDR1 and CDR2 (germline): SGHNT, YYREEE (reference sequence). Germline trimming cut 0 bases from V and 0 bases from J; bases unmatched to any gene: 3. The CDR3 spans 16 residues.